What follows are 19 T cell receptor beta chains derived from one specimen sequenced in a study of T cells in narcolepsy. TCRdb's table, derived via immunoSEQ multiplex PCR, lists solely in-frame clones and lacks some. The sample includes about 35,000 clones, approximately 84% seen only once; the top ten take around 1%. The material sequenced was memory (CD45RA-) CD4+ T cells from blood. The receptors stem from a human donor in good health.

CDR3 DNA sequence: TGTGCCAGCAGCTTAGGACCCCGGTCGGCGCGCCCTATAGAAAAACTGTTTTTT. Translated, it gives CASSLGPRSARPIEKLFF. The gene calls are TRBV5-5 and TRBJ1-4; D not resolved. Germline CDR1 SGHKS, CDR2 YYEKEE (reference sequence). Trimming took off 2 bases at V and 8 bases at J, with 25 bases between the two ends. The CDR3 has 18 amino acids.

The CDR3 sequence: CASSRTGIGEQYF. CDR3 nucleotide sequence: TGTGCCAGCAGCCGGACAGGGATAGGCGAGCAGTACTTC. The V and J genes are TRBV7-3 and TRBJ2-7; 8 bases are shared with TRBD1. Trimming at V came to 5 bases and at J to 6 bases, leaving 6 bases not matched to a gene. Germline loops: CDR1 SGHTA, CDR2 FQGTGA. The CDR3 loop spans 13 amino acids.

CDR3 bases: TGTGCCAGCAGCCCCATAGCGGGAAGCACAGATACGCAGTATTTT. Encoded protein: CASSPIAGSTDTQYF. The V gene is TRBV9, the J gene TRBJ2-3; TRBD2 agrees at 8 bases. The CDR3 has 15 amino acids. After removal of 4 bases from V and 0 bases from J, the junction contained 4 bases not matched to a gene. Germline-derived CDR1 and CDR2 are SGDLS and YYNGEE.

This clone was picked up a small number of times. V usage is TRBV18 and J usage is TRBJ1-1; D is ambiguous. The V end was cut by 4 bases, the J end by 2 bases, with 8 bases between. Germline V CDR1 and CDR2: KGHSH, LQKENI. This CDR3 region has 13 residues. The CDR3 DNA is TGTGCCAGCTCACTTACCCTCAACACTGAAGCTTTCTTT. Amino acids: CASSLTLNTEAFF.

This clone was found a few times. In DNA, the CDR3 is TGCGCCAGCAGCCAAGTGTCTCTCACAGGGTGGACTGAAGCTTTCTTT. Protein product: CASSQVSLTGWTEAFF. The chain links TRBV4-1 to TRBJ1-1, with D possibly matching TRBD1 (6 bases). Germline CDR1 reads MGHRA; CDR2 reads YSYEKL. The CDR3 covers 16 residues. V shed 1 base and J shed 5 bases, with 17 bases lying between them.

The V and J genes are TRBV5-1 and TRBJ2-5; D ambiguous. In germline, CDR1 is SGHRS, CDR2 YFSETQ. V gave up 4 bases and J gave up 2 bases, with 15 bases separating them. The CDR3 runs 15 residues. The CDR3: CASSTQVGLQETQYF. Written as DNA, the CDR3 is TGCGCCAGCAGCACCCAGGTGGGGTTACAAGAGACCCAGTACTTC.

V usage is TRBV5-1 and J usage is TRBJ2-5, with 8 bases that match TRBD2. This CDR3 has 15 amino acids. The ends lost 1 base at V and 0 bases at J; junction bases unmatched: 2. Per germline, CDR1 SGHRS and CDR2 YFSETQ. This CDR3 is CASSLTAGDQETQYF. The CDR3 bases are TGCGCCAGCAGCTTGACAGCGGGAGACCAAGAGACCCAGTACTTC.

This clone is a singleton in its sample. This sequence joins TRBV5-4 and TRBJ2-7; D is undetermined. Per the germline V gene, CDR1 is SGHNT and CDR2 is YYREEE (reference sequence). V lost 0 bases, J lost 0 bases, and 16 bases lay in between. This CDR3 region has 17 residues. The CDR3 is CASSLAGWGSSSYEQYF. The CDR3 DNA is TGTGCCAGCAGCTTGGCAGGTTGGGGTTCTAGCTCCTACGAGCAGTACTTC.

V usage is TRBV7-2 and J usage is TRBJ2-1; TRBD2 matches at 9 bases. The CDR3 covers 14 residues. J gave up 15 bases and V 1 base, and 10 bases lay outside the gene matches. Looked up from germline, CDR1 is SGHTA and CDR2 is FQGNSA. DNA of the CDR3: TGTGCCAGCAGCTTAGAGGGTATAGCGGGAGCGGCGTTCTTC. Encoded protein: CASSLEGIAGAAFF. Full variable domain (rest looked up from reference TRBV7-2 and TRBJ2-1): GAGVSQSPSNKVTEKGKDVELRCDPISGHTALYWYRQSLGQGLEFLIYFQGNSAPDKSGLPSDRFSAERTGGSVSTLTIQRTQQEDSAVYLCASSLEGIAGAAFFGPGTRLTVL.

This clone was counted a few times. The J gene is TRBJ2-2, the V gene TRBV9, with TRBD2 matching 9 bases. The V gene's germline CDR1 is SGDLS and CDR2 YYNGEE. The CDR3 contains 14 residues. The junction had 4 bases not matched to a gene; V was cut back by 3 bases and J by 7 bases. The CDR3 is CASSGLAVDGELFF. The CDR3 DNA is TGTGCCAGCAGCGGACTAGCGGTTGACGGGGAGCTGTTTTTT.

The chain has TRBV7-9 and TRBJ2-5, with TRBD2 matching 8 bases. J lost 5 bases, V lost 1 base, and 9 bases had no gene match. The CDR3 is 16 amino acids. The germline V gene encodes CDR1 SEHNR and CDR2 FQNEAQ (reference sequence). The CDR3 nucleotides are TGTGCCAGCAGCTTAGACCCCAGCGGGAGATGGGAGACCCAGTACTTC. This codes for CASSLDPSGRWETQYF.

The V call is TRBV5-5, the J call TRBJ2-3, with 9 nucleotides matching TRBD2. The J segment lost 2 bases and the V segment lost 3 bases, leaving 10 bases of the junction unmatched. The CDR3 is made up of 17 amino acids. Germline V gene lookup returns CDR1 SGHKS and CDR2 YYEKEE (reference sequence). The CDR3 here is CASSSLGRGGFTDTQYF. CDR3 nucleotides: TGTGCCAGCAGCTCCCTGGGGCGGGGGGGCTTCACAGATACGCAGTATTTT. Full variable domain (remainder filled in from reference TRBV5-5 and TRBJ2-3): DAGVTQSPTHLIKTRGQQVTLRCSPISGHKSVSWYQQVLGQGPQFIFQYYEKEERGRGNFPDRFSARQFPNYSSELNVNALLLGDSALYLCASSSLGRGGFTDTQYFGPGTRLTVL.

The chain has TRBV7-3 and TRBJ2-1, with 8 bases that match TRBD2. J lost 10 bases, V lost 4 bases, and 9 bases had no gene match. The germline gives CDR1 SGHTA, CDR2 FQGTGA. The CDR3 is 14 amino acids. In DNA, the CDR3 is TGTGCCAGCAGCTCCGCCGGGTTAGCGGGGGAGCAGTTCTTC. Translated: CASSSAGLAGEQFF.

DNA for the CDR3: TGTGCCAGCAGCTTAGTATCGAACACTGAAGCTTTCTTT. Residues: CASSLVSNTEAFF. The chain recombines TRBV11-3 with TRBJ1-1; D gene uncertain. In germline, CDR1 is SGHNT, CDR2 YENEEA. The length of the CDR3 is 13 residues. Trimming removed 1 base at V and 1 base at J, with 4 bases between.

The chain is built from TRBV7-2 and TRBJ2-5; D possibly corresponds to TRBD1 (5 bases). The V gene's germline CDR1 is SGHTA and CDR2 FQGNSA. Trimming shortened V by 1 base and J by 1 base, and 7 bases separated the two germline ends. The CDR3 totals 14 residues. Here the CDR3 reads CASSLDRPQETQYF. CDR3 nucleotide sequence: TGTGCCAGCAGCTTAGACAGGCCCCAAGAGACCCAGTACTTC.

This sequence joins TRBV7-9 and TRBJ2-1, with D maybe TRBD2 (5 bases). This CDR3 is 13 amino acids long. V gave up 1 base and J gave up 9 bases, with 10 bases separating them. Germline CDR1 reads SEHNR; CDR2 reads FQNEAQ (reference sequence). CDR3 sequence (DNA): TGTGCCAGCAGCTTAGGAGGGTCAGGTGAGCAGTTCTTC. This encodes CASSLGGSGEQFF.

CDR3 amino acids: CASSPGGYEQYF. The CDR3 DNA is TGTGCCAGCAGCCCCGGGGGGTACGAGCAGTACTTC. This rearrangement joins TRBV7-9 to TRBJ2-7, with TRBD2 matching over 7 bases. Looked up from germline, CDR1 is SEHNR and CDR2 is FQNEAQ (reference sequence). The CDR3 is 12 residues long. With 5 bases clipped from V and 4 bases from J, the junction kept 2 bases outside the gene matches. Based on the CDR3 plus reference TRBV7-9 and TRBJ2-7, the full variable domain is DTGVSQNPRHKITKRGQNVTFRCDPISEHNRLYWYRQTLGQGPEFLTYFQNEAQLEKSRLLSDRFSAERPKGSFSTLEIQRTEQGDSAMYLCASSPGGYEQYFGPGTRLTVT.

This rearrangement joins TRBV9 to TRBJ2-1; the D is unclear. The CDR3 has 14 residues. V lost 0 bases and J 2 bases, leaving 6 bases between the germline ends. Germline V gene data show CDR1 as SGDLS and CDR2 as YYNGEE. The CDR3 DNA sequence: TGTGCCAGCAGCGTAGGTGGCACCTACAATGAGCAGTTCTTC. Encoded protein: CASSVGGTYNEQFF.

This chain uses TRBV30 with TRBJ1-4; D perhaps matches TRBD1 (5 bases). The V end lost 2 bases, the J end lost 10 bases, and 20 bases lay between the germline ends. The CDR3 is 15 amino acids. Per germline, CDR1 GTSNPN and CDR2 SVGIG (reference sequence). This CDR3 is CAWSYSRPSQGKLFF. DNA for the CDR3: TGTGCCTGGAGTTATTCTCGGCCCTCCCAGGGAAAACTGTTTTTT.